Listed here is a single TCR beta chain. By how much of the sample it makes up, this clone is medium-sized (0.01 to 0.1%). Its recognized antigen is unknown. No base quality information exists; no much larger clone differs at one position. The sample comes from a study of T cells in narcolepsy (dated by TCRdb to 2016 to 2019). Study-level background: Healthy control donors were enrolled in the study alongside patients who had narcolepsy type 1 or type 2 (NT1, NT2). Autoreactive T cells targeting hypocretin neuron self-antigens (hypocretin, TRIB2) were sought in narcolepsy patients, and TCR Vbeta sequencing was used to track clonotypes in blood and CSF. Results and caveats for the whole study, not just this receptor: Autoreactive clonotypes were reported to be detected serially in the blood of the same patients and of different patients, but not in the blood of healthy controls. HCRT-specific and TRIB2-specific autoreactive clonotypes were highlighted in plots that compared CD4+ T cell clonotypes in CSF versus blood from the same patient.

V was cut back by 3 bases and J by 3 bases, leaving a gap of 5 bases between them. The CDR1 and CDR2 encoded by the germline V gene are MGHDK and SYGVNS. Its CDR3 holds 13 amino acids, cysteine through phenylalanine. Only the CDR3 portion is preserved as DNA: 39 bases, with reading frame beginning at the first base. T cells from the cerebrospinal fluid of patients were first expanded in vitro, and then CD4+ or CD8+ T cells were sorted out for TCR Vbeta sequencing. Receptors were amplified or captured by the immunoSEQ multiplex PCR assay. The original methods were these. For paired CSF and blood samples, clonotype sharing was given as the percentage of all CSF clonotypes that were also present in blood. Not all clones reach the TCRdb copy of this immuneACCESS table, which keeps in-frame sequences only. Checked studies attribute under half of the gap to unresolved V genes and leave the rest unexplained. D and trimming come from the DNA, and the V and J calls and clone size come from that table. The sample table lists over 1,400 clones, approximately 40% of them with a count of one. The ten largest clones capture 15% to 20% of the sample.

The sequenced sample consisted of cultured CD8+ T cells from cerebrospinal fluid. The TCR was taken from a human donor with narcolepsy. Recombination linked TRBV25-1 to TRBJ2-2; no D gene call is confident. The DNA reads as follows: TGTGCCAGCAGTGATAGTTACACCGGGGAGCTGTTTTTT. It translates as CASSDSYTGELFF.